This T cell receptor beta chain comes out of a study of blood T cell repertoires in COVID-19. Study-level information: Sites in the United States, Italy and Spain provided acute and convalescent COVID-19 samples. Sources were T cells, B-cell-depleted T cells, or PBMCs; the material itself was cDNA or gDNA.

The CDR3 runs to 14 residues. Germline V gene lookup returns CDR1 MNHEY and CDR2 SVGAGI. V was shortened by 3 bases and J by 5 bases, with 13 bases between the two germline ends. Repertoires were generated with immunoSEQ multiplex PCR, while TCRdb's copy carries only in-frame clones and drops some. This repertoire shows about 42,000 clones, 60% to 80% found once; its top ten account for about 33%. The chain carries TRBV6-5 and TRBJ1-2, with D possibly being TRBD1 (5 bases). This sequence was found in a woman older than 75 with acute or convalescent COVID-19. Sequencing was carried out using peripheral blood. CDR3 protein: CASSYSRAGYGYTF. DNA for the CDR3: TGTGCCAGCAGTTATTCCAGGGCAGGATATGGCTACACCTTC.